This T cell receptor beta chain was found in a study of siplizumab effects on memory and regulatory T cells. Study-wide points: A mean of about 69% of mappable alloreactive CD4+ clones were Treg-derived with siplizumab, compared with 26.9% in controls. Naive T cells were seen as more diverse than memory cells and as major alloresponse contributors. Siplizumab significantly lowered the alloreactive sequences that could be traced to unstimulated CD4+ memory cells. It was never confirmed that proliferating Tregs from siplizumab cultures were suppressive.

V lost 3 bases, J lost 4 bases, and 9 bases lay in between. The CDR3 runs 13 residues. CDR1 and CDR2 from the germline V gene are SGHTA and FQGNSA. As to this clone: Its antigen is undetermined.

Assay used: immunoSEQ multiplex PCR; TCRdb lists only in-frame clones, some missing. The table records about 120,000 clones, approximately 94% of them present only once. Material: non-Treg CD4+ T cells sorted from blood. This clonotype was obtained from a human donor in good health. The rearrangement uses TRBV7-2 and TRBJ1-2; D uncertain. CDR3 sequence (DNA): TGTGCCAGCAGCTTTGGAGGAGTCTATGGCTACACCTTC. This encodes CASSFGGVYGYTF.